Here is one T cell receptor (beta chain) with its context. The data are from a study of blood T cell repertoires in COVID-19. In the study overall: PBMCs, B-cell-depleted T cells, or T cells provided the cDNA or gDNA that made up the material.

As handled by the study authors: Nucleated cell counts were estimated from reference gene primer amplification. The table came from immunoSEQ multiplex PCR; TCRdb's copy has only in-frame clones and leaves some out. V and J calls and clone size are as listed in that table; D and trimming were resolved from the DNA. The repertoire holds under 35,000 clones, with around 87% as singletons. CDR3 length equals 14 residues. V lost 1 base to trimming and J lost 9 bases, with 13 bases between them. Germline-derived CDR1 and CDR2 are SGHTA and FQGNSA. This chain uses TRBV7-2 with TRBJ2-1; perhaps TRBD1 as D (5 bases). The sequence derives from a human donor in a cohort sampled during active COVID-19. Sequencing was performed on peripheral blood. Here the CDR3 reads CASSLGGRVIEQFF. DNA of the CDR3: TGTGCCAGCAGCTTAGGCGGCAGGGTCATTGAGCAGTTCTTC.